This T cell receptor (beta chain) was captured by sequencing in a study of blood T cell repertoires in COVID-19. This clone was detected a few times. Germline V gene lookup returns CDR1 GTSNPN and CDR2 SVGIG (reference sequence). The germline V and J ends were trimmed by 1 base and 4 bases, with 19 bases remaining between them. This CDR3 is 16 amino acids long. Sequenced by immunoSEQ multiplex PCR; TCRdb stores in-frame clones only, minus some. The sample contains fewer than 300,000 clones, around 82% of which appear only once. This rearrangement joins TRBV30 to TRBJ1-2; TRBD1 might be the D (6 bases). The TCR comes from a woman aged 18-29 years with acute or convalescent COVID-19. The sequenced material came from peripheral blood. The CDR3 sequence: CAWSAPGSRGFYGYTF. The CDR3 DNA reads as TGTGCCTGGAGTGCACCCGGTTCCAGGGGATTCTATGGCTACACCTTC.